The source of this T cell receptor beta chain is a study of blood T cell repertoires in COVID-19. About the research overall: Donors in the United States, Italy and Spain gave samples during acute or convalescent COVID-19. In each case, the material was cDNA or gDNA derived from T cells, B-cell-depleted T cells, or PBMCs.

Participants came from around 25 US areas, aged roughly 18 to 95 years. The CDR3 extends over 14 amino acids. V was clipped by 3 bases and J by 8 bases; unmatched bases: 9. Germline V gene sequence: CDR1 DFQATT, CDR2 SNEGSKA (reference sequence). Using immunoSEQ multiplex PCR, the repertoire was profiled, and TCRdb retains in-frame clones only, with some absent. The table includes 250,000 to 300,000 clones, more than 75% detected once. Sequenced sample: PBMCs or T cells enriched from blood (not recorded which). The source of this sequence is a woman aged 60-75 years in a cohort exposed to, infected with or recovered from COVID-19 (not recorded which). The rearrangement links TRBV20-1 to TRBJ1-2; 10 bases line up with TRBD1. CDR3 residues: CSASQGQGFWGYTF. The CDR3 DNA is TGCAGTGCTAGTCAGGGACAGGGGTTCTGGGGCTACACCTTC.